The present T cell receptor beta chain was sequenced within a study of CD8 T cells in Susac syndrome. With regard to this clonotype: Antigen unknown.

Study results and caveats: Only a relatively small number of individuals were included in the TCR sequencing and HLA analysis.

CDR1 is SEHNR and CDR2 is FQNEAQ in the germline V gene (reference sequence). Trimming cost V 11 bases and J 7 bases; bases outside gene matches: 11. The CDR3 runs 13 residues. The multiple sclerosis control group was made up of treatment-naive patients with stable or active relapsing-remitting disease. An input of roughly 0.5 to 1 ug of RNA was subjected to reverse transcription using random hexamers. immunoSEQ multiplex PCR amplified TCR beta CDR3 across 54 Vbeta, 13 Jbeta. Each CDR3 protein gets one entry after TCRdb re-called the immunoSEQ multiplex PCR reads with MiXCR. Altogether more than 90,000 distinct CDR3 sequences are present, roughly 93% being singletons, with the ten largest covering about 0.09%.

This chain joins TRBV7-9 and TRBJ1-2, with TRBD1 identical over 9 bases. The sequencing sample was made of CD4+ T cells from PBMCs. The source of this sequence is a human donor with multiple sclerosis. The CDR3 nucleotides read TGTGCCGGATCTGGGGACAGGGTGTCTGGCTACACCTTC. This translates into CAGSGDRVSGYTF. The complete variable domain, with remaining parts taken from reference TRBV7-9 and TRBJ1-2, reads DTGVSQNPRHKITKRGQNVTFRCDPISEHNRLYWYRQTLGQGPEFLTYFQNEAQLEKSRLLSDRFSAERPKGSFSTLEIQRTEQGDSAMYLCAGSGDRVSGYTFGSGTRLTVV.